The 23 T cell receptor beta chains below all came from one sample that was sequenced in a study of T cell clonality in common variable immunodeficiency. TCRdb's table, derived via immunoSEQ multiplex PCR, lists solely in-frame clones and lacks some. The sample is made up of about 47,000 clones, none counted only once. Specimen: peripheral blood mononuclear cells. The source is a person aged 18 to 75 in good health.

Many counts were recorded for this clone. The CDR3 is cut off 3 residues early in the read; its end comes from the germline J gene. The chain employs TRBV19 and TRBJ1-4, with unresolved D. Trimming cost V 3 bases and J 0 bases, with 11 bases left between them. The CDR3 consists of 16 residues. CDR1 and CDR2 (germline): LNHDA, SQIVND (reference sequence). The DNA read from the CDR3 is TGTGCCAGTAGTATCCTAGGAGCCACAACTAATGAAAAA. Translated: CASSILGATTNEK. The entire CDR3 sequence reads CASSILGATTNEKLFF.

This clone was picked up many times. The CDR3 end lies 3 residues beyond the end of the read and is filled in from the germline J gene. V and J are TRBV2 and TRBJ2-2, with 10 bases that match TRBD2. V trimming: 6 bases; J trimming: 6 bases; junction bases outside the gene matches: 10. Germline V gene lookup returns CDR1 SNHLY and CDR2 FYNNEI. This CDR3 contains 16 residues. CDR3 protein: CASSLQRGGLAGELFF. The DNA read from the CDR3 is TGTGCCAGCAGCCTCCAGCGGGGGGGCCTCGCCGGGGAG.

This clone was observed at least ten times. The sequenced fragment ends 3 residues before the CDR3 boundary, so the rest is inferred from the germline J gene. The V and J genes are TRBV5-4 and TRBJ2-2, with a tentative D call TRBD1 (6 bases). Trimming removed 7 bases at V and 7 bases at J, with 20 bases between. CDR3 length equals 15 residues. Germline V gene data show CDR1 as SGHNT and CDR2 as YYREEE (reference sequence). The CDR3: CASSPGRGFGGELFF. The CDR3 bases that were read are TGTGCCAGCTCCCCCGGAAGGGGGTTTGGCGGGGAG.

CDR3 DNA, as far as it was read: TGTGCCAGCAGCCCCGGACAGAATTTGAACACTGAA. Translated: CASSPGQNLNTE. The full CDR3 protein reads CASSPGQNLNTEAFF. The chain is built from TRBV11-1 and TRBJ1-1; perhaps TRBD1 as D (6 bases). The read terminates 3 residues before the CDR3 end, so the remaining end is supplied by the germline J gene. The germline V gene has CDR1 SGHAT and CDR2 FQDESV (reference sequence). This CDR3 spans 15 amino acids. V lost 5 bases to trimming and J lost 0 bases, with 13 bases between them.

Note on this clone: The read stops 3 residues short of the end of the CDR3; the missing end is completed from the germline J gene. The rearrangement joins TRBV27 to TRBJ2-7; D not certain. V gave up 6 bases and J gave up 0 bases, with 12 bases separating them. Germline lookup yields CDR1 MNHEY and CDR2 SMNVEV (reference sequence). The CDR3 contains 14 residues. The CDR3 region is CASSSRRRSYEQYF. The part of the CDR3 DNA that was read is TGTGCCAGCAGCTCCCGGCGGCGCTCCTACGAG.

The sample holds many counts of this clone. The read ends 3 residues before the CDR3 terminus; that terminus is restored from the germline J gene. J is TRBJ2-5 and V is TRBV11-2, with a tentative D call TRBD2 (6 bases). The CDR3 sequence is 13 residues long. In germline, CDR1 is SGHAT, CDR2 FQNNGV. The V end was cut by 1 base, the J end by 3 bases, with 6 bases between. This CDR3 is CASSLGGEETQYF. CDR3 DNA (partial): TGTGCCAGCAGCTTAGGCGGGGAAGAGACC. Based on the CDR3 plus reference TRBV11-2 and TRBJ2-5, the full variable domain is EAGVAQSPRYKIIEKRQSVAFWCNPISGHATLYWYQQILGQGPKLLIQFQNNGVVDDSQLPKDRFSAERLKGVDSTLKIQPAKLEDSAVYLCASSLGGEETQYFGPGTRLLVL.

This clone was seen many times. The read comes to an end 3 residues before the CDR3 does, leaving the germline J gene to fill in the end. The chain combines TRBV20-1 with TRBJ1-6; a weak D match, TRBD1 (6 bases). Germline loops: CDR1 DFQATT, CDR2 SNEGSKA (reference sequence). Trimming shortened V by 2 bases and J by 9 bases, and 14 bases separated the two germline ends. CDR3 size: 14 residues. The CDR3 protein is CSARLTGGTSPLHF. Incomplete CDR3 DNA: TGCAGTGCTAGATTAACTGGGGGCACTTCACCC.

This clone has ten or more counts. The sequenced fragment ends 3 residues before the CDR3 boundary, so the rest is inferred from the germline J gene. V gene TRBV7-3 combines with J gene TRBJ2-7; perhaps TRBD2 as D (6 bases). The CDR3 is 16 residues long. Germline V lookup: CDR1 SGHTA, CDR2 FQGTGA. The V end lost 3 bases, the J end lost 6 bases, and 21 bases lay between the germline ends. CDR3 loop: CASSLYRLEVPGEQYF. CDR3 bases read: TGTGCCAGCAGCTTGTATAGACTAGAAGTCCCCGGCGAG.

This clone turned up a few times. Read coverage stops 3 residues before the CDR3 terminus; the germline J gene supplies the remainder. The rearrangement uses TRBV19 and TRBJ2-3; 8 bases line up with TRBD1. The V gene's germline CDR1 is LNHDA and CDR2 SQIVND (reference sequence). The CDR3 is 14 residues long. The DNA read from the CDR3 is TGTGCCAGTAGTATTTACAGGGGGGATCAGCCG. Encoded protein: CASSIYRGDQP. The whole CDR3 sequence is CASSIYRGDQPQYF.

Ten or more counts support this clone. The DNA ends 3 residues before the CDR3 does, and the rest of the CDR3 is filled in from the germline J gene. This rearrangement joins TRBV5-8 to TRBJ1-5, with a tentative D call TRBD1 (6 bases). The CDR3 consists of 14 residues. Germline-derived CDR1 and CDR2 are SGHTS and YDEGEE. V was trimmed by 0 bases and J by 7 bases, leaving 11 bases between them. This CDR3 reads CASSLGQAWQPQHF. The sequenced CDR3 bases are TGTGCCAGCAGCTTGGGACAGGCCTGGCAGCCC.

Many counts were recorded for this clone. CDR3 residues: CAIRDRDRGYTF. CDR3 DNA, as far as it was read: TGTGCCATCCGGGACAGGGATCGCGGC. The rearrangement links TRBV19 to TRBJ1-2; 9 bases line up with TRBD1. The CDR3 end is not reached by the read, which stops 3 residues before it; the germline J gene fills it in. Germline CDR1 reads LNHDA; CDR2 reads SQIVND (reference sequence). The CDR3 has 12 amino acids.

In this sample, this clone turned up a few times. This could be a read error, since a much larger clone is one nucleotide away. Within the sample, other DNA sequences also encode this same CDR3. The chain's CDR3 is CASSPPTLSYEQYF. Partial CDR3 DNA: TGTGCAAGCTCACCACCTACCCTATCCTACGAG. The chain has TRBV18 and TRBJ2-7; D gene ambiguous. The CDR3 is cut off 3 residues early in the read; its end comes from the germline J gene. The germline gives CDR1 KGHSH, CDR2 LQKENI. The CDR3 spans 14 residues. Together with reference TRBV18 and TRBJ2-7, the CDR3 gives the full variable domain: NAGVMQNPRHLVRRRGQEARLRCSPMKGHSHVYWYRQLPEEGLKFMVYLQKENIIDESGMPKERFSAEFPKEGPSILRIQQVVRGDSAAYFCASSPPTLSYEQYFGPGTRLTVT.

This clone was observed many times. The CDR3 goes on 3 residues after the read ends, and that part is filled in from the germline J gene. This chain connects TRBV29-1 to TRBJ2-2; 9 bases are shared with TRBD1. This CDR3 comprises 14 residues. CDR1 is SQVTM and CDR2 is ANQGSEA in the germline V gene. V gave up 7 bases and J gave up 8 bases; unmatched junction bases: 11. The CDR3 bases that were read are TGCAGCGCTGTCCGGGACAGGGATTCGGGGGAG. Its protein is CSAVRDRDSGE. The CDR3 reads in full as CSAVRDRDSGELFF.

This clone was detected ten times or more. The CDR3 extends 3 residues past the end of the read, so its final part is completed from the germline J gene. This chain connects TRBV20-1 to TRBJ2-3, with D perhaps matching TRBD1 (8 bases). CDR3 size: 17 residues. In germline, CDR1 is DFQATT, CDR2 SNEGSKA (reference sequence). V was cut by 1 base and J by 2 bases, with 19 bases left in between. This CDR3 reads CSARGGGQAKSTDTQYF. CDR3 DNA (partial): TGCAGTGCTAGAGGGGGGGGACAGGCGAAATCCACAGATACG.

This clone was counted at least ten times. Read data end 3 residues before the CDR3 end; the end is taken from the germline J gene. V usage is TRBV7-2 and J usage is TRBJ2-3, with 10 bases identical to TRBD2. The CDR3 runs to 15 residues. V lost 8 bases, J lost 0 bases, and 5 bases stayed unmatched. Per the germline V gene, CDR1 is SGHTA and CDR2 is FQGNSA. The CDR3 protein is CASSLAGASTDTQYF. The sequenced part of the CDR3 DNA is TGTGCCAGCTCCCTAGCGGGGGCTAGCACAGATACG.

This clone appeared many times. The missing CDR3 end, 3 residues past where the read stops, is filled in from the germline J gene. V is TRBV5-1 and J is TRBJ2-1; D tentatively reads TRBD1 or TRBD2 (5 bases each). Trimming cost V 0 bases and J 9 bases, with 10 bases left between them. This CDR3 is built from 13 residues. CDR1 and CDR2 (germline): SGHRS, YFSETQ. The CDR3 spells CASSLEGRSEQFF. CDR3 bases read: TGCGCCAGCAGCTTGGAGGGGAGAAGTGAG.

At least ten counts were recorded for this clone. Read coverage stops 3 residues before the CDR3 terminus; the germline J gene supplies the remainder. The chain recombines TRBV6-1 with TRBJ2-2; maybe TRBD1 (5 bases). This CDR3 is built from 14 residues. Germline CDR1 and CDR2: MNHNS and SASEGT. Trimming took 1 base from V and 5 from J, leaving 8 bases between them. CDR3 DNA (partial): TGTGCCAGCAGTGAAGTAGGGGATACCGGGGAG. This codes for CASSEVGDTGE. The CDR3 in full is CASSEVGDTGELFF.

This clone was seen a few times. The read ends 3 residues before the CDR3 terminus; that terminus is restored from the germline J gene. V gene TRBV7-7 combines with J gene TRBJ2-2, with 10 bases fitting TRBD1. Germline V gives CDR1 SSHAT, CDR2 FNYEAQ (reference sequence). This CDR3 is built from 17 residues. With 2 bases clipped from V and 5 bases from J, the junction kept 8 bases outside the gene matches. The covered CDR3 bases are TGTGCCAGCAGCTTAAACCCTGCGGGACAGGGGACCGGGGAG. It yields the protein CASSLNPAGQGTGE. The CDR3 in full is CASSLNPAGQGTGELFF.

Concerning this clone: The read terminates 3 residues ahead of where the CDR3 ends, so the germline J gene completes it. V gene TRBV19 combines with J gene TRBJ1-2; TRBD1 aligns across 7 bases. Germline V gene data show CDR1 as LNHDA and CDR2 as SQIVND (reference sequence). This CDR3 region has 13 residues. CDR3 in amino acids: CASSMEGAYDYTF. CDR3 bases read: TGTGCCAGTAGTATGGAGGGGGCCTACGAC.

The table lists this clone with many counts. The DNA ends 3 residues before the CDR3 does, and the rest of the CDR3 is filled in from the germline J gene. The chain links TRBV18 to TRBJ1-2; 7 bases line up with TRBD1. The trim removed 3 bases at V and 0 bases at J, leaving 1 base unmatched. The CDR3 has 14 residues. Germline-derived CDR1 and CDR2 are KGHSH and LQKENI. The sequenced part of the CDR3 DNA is TGTGCCAGCTCACCCGACAGGGCTAACTATGGC. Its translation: CASSPDRANYG. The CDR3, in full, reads CASSPDRANYGYTF.

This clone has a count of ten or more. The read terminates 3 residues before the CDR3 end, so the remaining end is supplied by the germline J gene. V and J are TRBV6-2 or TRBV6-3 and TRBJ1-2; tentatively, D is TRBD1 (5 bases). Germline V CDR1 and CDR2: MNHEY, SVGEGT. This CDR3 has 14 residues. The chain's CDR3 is CASSYSIGGDGYTF. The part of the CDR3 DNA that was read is TGTGCCAGCAGTTACTCGATAGGCGGGGACGGC.

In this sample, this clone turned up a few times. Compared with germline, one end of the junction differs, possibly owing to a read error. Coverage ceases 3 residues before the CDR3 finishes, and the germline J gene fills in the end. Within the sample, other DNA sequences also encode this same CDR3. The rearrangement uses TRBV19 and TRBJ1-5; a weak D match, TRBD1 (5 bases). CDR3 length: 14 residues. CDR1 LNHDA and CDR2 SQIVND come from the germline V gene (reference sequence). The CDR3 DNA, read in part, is TGTGCCAGTAGTGGGGCGGTGGGCAACCAGCCC. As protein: CASSGAVGNQP. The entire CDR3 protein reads CASSGAVGNQPQHF.

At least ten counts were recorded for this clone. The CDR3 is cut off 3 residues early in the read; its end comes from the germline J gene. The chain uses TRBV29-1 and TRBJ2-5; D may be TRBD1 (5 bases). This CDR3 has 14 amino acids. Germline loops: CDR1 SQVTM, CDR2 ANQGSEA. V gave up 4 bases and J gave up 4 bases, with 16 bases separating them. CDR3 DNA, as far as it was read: TGCAGCGTTGCCCGTCTCAGGGAAGGAGAGACC. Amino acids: CSVARLREGET. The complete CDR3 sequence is CSVARLREGETQYF.